Sequencing of this TCR beta chain was carried out in a study of T cell responses to AZD1222 COVID-19 vaccine (dated by TCRdb to about 2021). Looking at the study overall: AZD1222 recipients given second doses at about 4 weeks or at about 12 weeks were pooled, since spike-specific TCR depth and breadth were not found to differ between the two schedules. Trial participants were enrolled by age into 18-55, 56-69 and 70-plus year subgroups, with around 150, 28 and 57 TCR-sequenced participants respectively. A total of under 250 trial participants underwent TCR sequencing, of whom 207 had received two doses of AZD1222 and some 25 had received two doses of the MenACWY control vaccine. Findings and caveats that apply to the study as a whole: Participants were mostly white British and included more females than males, and it was suggested by the authors that clonal diversity may have been underestimated. Because no day 14 peak-response samples were available, repertoires were characterized only after the peak T cell response. A significant rise in spike-specific TCR breadth and depth was observed after two AZD1222 doses relative to day 0 and relative to MenACWY recipients. Nearly half of unique spike-specific TCRs reportedly recognized epitopes outside regions mutated in the B.1.351 and B.1.1.7 variants. The 56-69-year group was small, and its depth increase did not reach significance, likely because of low power. Only five to seven AZD1222 recipients were SARS-CoV-2 seropositive at baseline, limiting conclusions about previously exposed vaccinees. The whole spike protein was spanned by vaccine-associated CD4 TCRs, and dominant responses were seen in regions 160-218 and 743-854.

V sheds 5 bases and J sheds 1 base, leaving 8 bases between their ends. The CDR1 and CDR2 encoded by the germline V gene are MNHEY and SVGAGI. Spanning cysteine to phenylalanine, the CDR3 consists of 13 amino acids. The retained sequence is limited to the CDR3, 39 bases, with the frame set at the first base. The CDR3 regions of human TCRbeta chains were analyzed by immunosequencing. The authors' analysis ran thus. Repertoire TCRs were matched against a reference library of SARS-CoV-2-specific TCRs generated with the MIRA antigen-specificity platform. Breadth meant the fraction of unique TCRs that were SARS-CoV-2-associated, whereas depth meant the fraction of total T cells that were SARS-CoV-2-associated. Using the MIRA data, every spike-specific TCR was mapped to the spike region that the TCR reacted to and assigned to either a CD4 or a CD8 class. Log10-transformed breadth and depth values were compared by one-way ANOVA with Sidak's multiple comparisons tests. Imported from immuneACCESS, the table was reduced by TCRdb to in-frame sequences with V and J called. These copies leave out some clones; in studies compared against another copy, an unresolved V gene accounts for under half, and the cause of the remainder is not known. D and trimming come from the DNA, and the V and J calls and clone size come from that table. The sample data list 140,000 or so clones, and 92% of these were observed just once. The leading ten clones occupy 1.5% to 2% of the sample.

Read against the paper, the sample's time point label means: baseline before first vaccination. Vaccinee samples were obtained from the UK trials COV001 and COV002, which included a single-blind randomized controlled phase 2/3 trial of AZD1222 (ChAdOx1 nCoV-19) in healthy adults. For TCRbeta chain sequencing, PBMC samples were collected from trial participants at day 0 and at day 28 after the second dose. As regards this clone: Its recognized antigen is unknown. No much larger clone is present one base from it, and per-base qualities are unavailable.

The sample in question was peripheral blood, obtained on day 0 of AZD1222 vaccination. This clonotype was sampled from an adult in good health. This chain is built from TRBV6-5 and TRBJ1-1, with TRBD1 perhaps the D gene, on 5 matching bases. The sequence in DNA is TGTGCCAGCAGTCGGGGGGAGAACACTGAAGCTTTCTTT. It is translated as CASSRGENTEAFF.